This T cell receptor beta chain originates from a study of cytomegalovirus exposure and HLA in healthy donors. Clones were read by immunoSEQ multiplex PCR, and TCRdb kept only the in-frame ones, dropping some. The data hold 130,000 to 150,000 clones, with about nine tenths observed a single time. Separate from the roughly 720-subject first cohort, the approximately 120-subject validation cohort was the one that the donors belonged to. V lost 4 bases, J lost 10 bases, and 13 bases lay in between. The CDR3 has 13 amino acids. Germline V CDR1 and CDR2: PRHDT, FYEKMQ (reference sequence). This receptor was obtained from a man in his late teens or twenties in good health and CMV-seronegative. This chain joins TRBV13 and TRBJ1-4; the D is unclear. The sequenced sample consisted of PBMCs. The CDR3 sequence is CASSSPSSRKLFF. The CDR3 DNA reads TGTGCCAGCAGCTCACCCTCGTCCAGAAAACTGTTTTTT.